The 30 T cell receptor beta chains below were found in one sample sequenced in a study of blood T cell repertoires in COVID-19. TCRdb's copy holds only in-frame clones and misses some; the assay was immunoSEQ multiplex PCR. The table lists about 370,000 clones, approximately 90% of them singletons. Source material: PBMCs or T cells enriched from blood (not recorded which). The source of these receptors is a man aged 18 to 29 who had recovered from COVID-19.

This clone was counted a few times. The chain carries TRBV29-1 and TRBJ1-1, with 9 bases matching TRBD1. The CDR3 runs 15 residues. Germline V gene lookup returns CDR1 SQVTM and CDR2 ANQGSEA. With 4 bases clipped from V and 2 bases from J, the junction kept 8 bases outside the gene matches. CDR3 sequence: CSVVGQGLRNTEAFF. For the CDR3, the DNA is TGCAGCGTTGTAGGACAGGGGTTAAGAAACACTGAAGCTTTCTTT.

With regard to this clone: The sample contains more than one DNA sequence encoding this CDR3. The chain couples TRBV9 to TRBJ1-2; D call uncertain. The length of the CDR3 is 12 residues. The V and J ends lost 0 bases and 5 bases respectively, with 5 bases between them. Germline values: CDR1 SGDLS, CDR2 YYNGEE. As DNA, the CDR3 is TGTGCCAGCAGCGTAGCAGGATATGGCTACACCTTC. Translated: CASSVAGYGYTF.

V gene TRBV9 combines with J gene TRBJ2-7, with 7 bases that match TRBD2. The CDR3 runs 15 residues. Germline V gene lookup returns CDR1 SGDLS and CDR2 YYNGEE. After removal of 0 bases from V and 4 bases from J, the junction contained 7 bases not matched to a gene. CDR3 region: CASSVAGGAWYEQYF. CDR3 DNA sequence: TGTGCCAGCAGCGTAGCGGGGGGAGCCTGGTACGAGCAGTACTTC.

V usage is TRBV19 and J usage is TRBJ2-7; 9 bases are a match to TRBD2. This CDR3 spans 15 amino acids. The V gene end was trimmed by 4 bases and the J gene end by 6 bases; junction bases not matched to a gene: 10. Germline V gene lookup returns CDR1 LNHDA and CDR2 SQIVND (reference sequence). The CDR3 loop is CASSTGTSNDGEQYF. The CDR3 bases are TGTGCCAGTAGTACCGGGACTAGCAATGATGGCGAGCAGTACTTC.

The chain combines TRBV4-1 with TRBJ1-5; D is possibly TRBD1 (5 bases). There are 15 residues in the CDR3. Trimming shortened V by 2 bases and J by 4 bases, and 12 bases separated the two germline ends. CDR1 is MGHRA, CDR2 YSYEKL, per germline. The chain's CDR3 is CASSQHHQGNQPQHF. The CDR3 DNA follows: TGCGCCAGCAGCCAACACCATCAGGGAAATCAGCCCCAGCATTTT.

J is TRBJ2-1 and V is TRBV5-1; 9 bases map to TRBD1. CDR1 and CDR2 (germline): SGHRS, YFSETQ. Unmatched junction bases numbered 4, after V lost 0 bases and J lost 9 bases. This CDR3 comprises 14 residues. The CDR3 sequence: CASSLETGGSEQFF. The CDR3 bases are TGCGCCAGCAGCTTGGAGACAGGGGGGAGTGAGCAGTTCTTC.

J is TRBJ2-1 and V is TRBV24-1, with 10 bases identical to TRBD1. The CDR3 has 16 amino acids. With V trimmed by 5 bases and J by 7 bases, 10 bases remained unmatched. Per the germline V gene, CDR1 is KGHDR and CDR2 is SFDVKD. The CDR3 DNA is TGTGCCACCAGTGCCCTAGGGGGACAGGGGAGGAATGAGCAGTTCTTC. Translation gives CATSALGGQGRNEQFF.

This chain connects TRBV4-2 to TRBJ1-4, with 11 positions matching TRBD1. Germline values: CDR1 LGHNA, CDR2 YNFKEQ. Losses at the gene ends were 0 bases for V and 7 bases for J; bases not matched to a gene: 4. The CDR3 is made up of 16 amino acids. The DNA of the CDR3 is TGTGCCAGCAGCCAAGATCTAGGACAGGGGGCTGAAAAACTGTTTTTT. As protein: CASSQDLGQGAEKLFF.

CDR3 region: CASSLSLVPNEQFF. The DNA of the CDR3 is TGTGCCAGCAGTTTATCGCTAGTCCCCAATGAGCAGTTCTTC. V usage is TRBV27 and J usage is TRBJ2-1; the D is unclear. This CDR3 contains 14 residues. Germline lookup yields CDR1 MNHEY and CDR2 SMNVEV (reference sequence). V was trimmed by 0 bases and J by 6 bases, leaving 9 bases between them.

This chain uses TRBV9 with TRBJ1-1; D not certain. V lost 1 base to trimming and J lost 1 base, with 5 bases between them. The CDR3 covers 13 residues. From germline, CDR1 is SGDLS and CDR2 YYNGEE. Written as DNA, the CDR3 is TGTGCCAGCAGCGTACCGGGGAACACTGAAGCTTTCTTT. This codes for CASSVPGNTEAFF.

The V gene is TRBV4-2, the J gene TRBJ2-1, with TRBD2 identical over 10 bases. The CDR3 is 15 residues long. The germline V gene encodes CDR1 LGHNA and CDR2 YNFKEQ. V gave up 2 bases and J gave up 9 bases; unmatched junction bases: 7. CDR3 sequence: CASSQRLAGEGEQFF. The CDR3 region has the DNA TGTGCCAGCAGCCAAAGGCTAGCGGGAGAAGGTGAGCAGTTCTTC.

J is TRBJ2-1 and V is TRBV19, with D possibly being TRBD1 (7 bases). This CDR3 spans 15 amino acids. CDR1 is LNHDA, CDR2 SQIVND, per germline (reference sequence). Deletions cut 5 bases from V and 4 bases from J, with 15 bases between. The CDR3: CASSPQGGPYNEQFF. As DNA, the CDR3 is TGTGCCAGTAGTCCTCAGGGGGGACCTTACAATGAGCAGTTCTTC.

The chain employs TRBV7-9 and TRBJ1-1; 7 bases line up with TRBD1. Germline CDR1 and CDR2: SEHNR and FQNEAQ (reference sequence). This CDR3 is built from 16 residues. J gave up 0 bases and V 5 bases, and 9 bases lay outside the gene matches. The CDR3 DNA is TGTGCCAGCAGCCGGGACAGCTGGACCATGAACACTGAAGCTTTCTTT. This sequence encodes CASSRDSWTMNTEAFF.

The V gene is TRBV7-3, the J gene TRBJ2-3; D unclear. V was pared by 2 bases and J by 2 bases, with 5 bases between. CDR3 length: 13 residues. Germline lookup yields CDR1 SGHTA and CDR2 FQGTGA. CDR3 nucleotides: TGTGCCAGCAGCTTATACACCACAGATACGCAGTATTTT. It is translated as CASSLYTTDTQYF.

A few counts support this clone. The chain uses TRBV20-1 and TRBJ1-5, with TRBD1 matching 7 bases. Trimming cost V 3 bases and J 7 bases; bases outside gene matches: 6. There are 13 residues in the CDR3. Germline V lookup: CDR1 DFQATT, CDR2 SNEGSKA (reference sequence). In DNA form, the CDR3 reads TGCAGTGCTAGTGTCCAGGGGGGCCAGCCCCAGCATTTT. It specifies CSASVQGGQPQHF.

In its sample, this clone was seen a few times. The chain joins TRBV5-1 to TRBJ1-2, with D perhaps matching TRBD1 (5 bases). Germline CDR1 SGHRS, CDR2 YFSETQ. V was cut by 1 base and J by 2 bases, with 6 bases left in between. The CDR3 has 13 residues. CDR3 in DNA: TGCGCCAGCAGCTTGAACAGGAACTATGGCTACACCTTC. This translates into CASSLNRNYGYTF. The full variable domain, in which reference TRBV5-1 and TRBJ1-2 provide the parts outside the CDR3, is KAGVTQTPRYLIKTRGQQVTLSCSPISGHRSVSWYQQTPGQGLQFLFEYFSETQRNKGNFPGRFSGRQFSNSRSEMNVSTLELGDSALYLCASSLNRNYGYTFGSGTRLTVV.

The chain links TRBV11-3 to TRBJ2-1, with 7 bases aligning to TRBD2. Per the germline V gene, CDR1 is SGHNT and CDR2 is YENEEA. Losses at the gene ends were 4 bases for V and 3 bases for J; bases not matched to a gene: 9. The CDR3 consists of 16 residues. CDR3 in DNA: TGTGCCAGCAGCTCCCGGGGGACTATGGGCTACAATGAGCAGTTCTTC. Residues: CASSSRGTMGYNEQFF. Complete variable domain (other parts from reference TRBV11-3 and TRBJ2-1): EAGVVQSPRYKIIEKKQPVAFWCNPISGHNTLYWYLQNLGQGPELLIRYENEEAVDDSQLPKDRFSAERLKGVDSTLKIQPAELGDSAVYLCASSSRGTMGYNEQFFGPGTRLTVL.

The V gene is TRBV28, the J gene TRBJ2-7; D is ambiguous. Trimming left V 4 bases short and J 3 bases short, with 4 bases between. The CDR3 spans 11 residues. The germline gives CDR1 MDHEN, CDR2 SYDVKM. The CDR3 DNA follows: TGTGCCAGCAGTTCCCTCTACGAGCAGTACTTC. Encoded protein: CASSSLYEQYF.

Here the CDR3 DNA reads TGTGCCAGCAGTAAAGGACAGGGGGCCGGCGGCACTGAAGCTTTCTTT. Its translation: CASSKGQGAGGTEAFF. V gene TRBV6-1 combines with J gene TRBJ1-1; 11 bases are a match to TRBD1. The CDR3 contains 16 residues. V trimming: 5 bases; J trimming: 4 bases; junction bases outside the gene matches: 9. Looked up from germline, CDR1 is MNHNS and CDR2 is SASEGT.

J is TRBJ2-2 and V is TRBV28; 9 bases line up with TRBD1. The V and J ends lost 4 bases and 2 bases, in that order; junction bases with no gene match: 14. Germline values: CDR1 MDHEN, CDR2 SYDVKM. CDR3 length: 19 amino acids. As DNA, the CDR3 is TGTGCCAGCAGTTCGTACATTTTGGGACAGGGATCCAACACCGGGGAGCTGTTTTTT. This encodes CASSSYILGQGSNTGELFF.

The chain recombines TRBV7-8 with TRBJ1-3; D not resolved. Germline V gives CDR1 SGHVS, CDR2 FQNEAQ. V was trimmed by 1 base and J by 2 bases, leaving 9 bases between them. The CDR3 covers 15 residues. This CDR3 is CASSLDERAGNTIYF. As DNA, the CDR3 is TGTGCCAGCAGCTTAGACGAGAGGGCTGGAAACACCATATATTTT.

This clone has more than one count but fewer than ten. CDR3 protein: CATRVGRGPYEQYF. In DNA, the CDR3 is TGTGCCACCAGAGTCGGCAGGGGGCCGTACGAGCAGTACTTC. V and J are TRBV15 and TRBJ2-7, with 8 bases matching TRBD1. This CDR3 region has 14 residues. With V trimmed by 6 bases and J by 4 bases, 8 bases remained unmatched. CDR1 and CDR2 (germline): LNHNV, YYDKDF (reference sequence).

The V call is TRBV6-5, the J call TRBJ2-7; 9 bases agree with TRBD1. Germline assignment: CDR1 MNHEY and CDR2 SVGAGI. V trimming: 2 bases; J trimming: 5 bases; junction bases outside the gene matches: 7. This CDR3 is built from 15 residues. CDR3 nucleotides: TGTGCCAGCAGTTACCTCGGGACAGGGTATAACGAGCAGTACTTC. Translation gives CASSYLGTGYNEQYF.

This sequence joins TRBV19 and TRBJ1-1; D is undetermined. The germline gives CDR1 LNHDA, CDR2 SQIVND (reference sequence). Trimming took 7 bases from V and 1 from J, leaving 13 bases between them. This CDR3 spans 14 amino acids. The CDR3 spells CASKMSGRNTEAFF. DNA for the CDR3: TGTGCCAGTAAAATGAGCGGACGGAACACTGAAGCTTTCTTT.

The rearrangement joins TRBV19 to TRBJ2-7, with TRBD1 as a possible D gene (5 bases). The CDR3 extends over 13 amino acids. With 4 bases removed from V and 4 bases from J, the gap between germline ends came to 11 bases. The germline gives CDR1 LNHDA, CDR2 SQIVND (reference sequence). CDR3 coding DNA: TGTGCCAGTAGTACCCTACAGGCTTACGAGCAGTACTTC. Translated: CASSTLQAYEQYF.

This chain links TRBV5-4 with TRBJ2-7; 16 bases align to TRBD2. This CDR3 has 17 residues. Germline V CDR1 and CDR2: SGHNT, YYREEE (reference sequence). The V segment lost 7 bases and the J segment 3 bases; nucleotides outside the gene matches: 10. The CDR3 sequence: CASVGTSGGAGHYEQYF. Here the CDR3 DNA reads TGTGCCAGCGTAGGGACTAGCGGGGGGGCCGGCCACTACGAGCAGTACTTC.

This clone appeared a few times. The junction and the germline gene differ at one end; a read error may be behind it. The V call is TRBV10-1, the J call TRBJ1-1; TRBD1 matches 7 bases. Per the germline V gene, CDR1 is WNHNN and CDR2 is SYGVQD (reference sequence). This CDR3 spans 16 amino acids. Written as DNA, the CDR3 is TGCGCCAGCAGTGAAGGAGGGGGCGCGATGAACCCTGAAGCTTTCTTT. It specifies CASSEGGGAMNPEAFF.

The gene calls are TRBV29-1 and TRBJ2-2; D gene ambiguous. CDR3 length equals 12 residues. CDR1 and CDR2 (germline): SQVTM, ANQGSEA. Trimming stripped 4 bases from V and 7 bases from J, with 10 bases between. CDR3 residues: CSVGLGGGELFF. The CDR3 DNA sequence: TGCAGCGTTGGGCTAGGTGGCGGGGAGCTGTTTTTT.

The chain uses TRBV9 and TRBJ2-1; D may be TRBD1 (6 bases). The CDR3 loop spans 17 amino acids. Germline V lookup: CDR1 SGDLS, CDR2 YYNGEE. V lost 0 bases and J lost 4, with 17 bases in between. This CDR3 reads CASSVGSRTEAYNEQFF. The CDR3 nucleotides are TGTGCCAGCAGCGTAGGGTCTCGGACAGAAGCTTACAATGAGCAGTTCTTC.

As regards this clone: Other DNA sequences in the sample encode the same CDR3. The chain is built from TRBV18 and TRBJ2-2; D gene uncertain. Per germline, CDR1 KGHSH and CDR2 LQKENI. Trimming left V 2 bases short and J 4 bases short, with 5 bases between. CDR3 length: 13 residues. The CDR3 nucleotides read TGTGCCAGCTCACCATCAGGCACCGGGGAGCTGTTTTTT. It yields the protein CASSPSGTGELFF.